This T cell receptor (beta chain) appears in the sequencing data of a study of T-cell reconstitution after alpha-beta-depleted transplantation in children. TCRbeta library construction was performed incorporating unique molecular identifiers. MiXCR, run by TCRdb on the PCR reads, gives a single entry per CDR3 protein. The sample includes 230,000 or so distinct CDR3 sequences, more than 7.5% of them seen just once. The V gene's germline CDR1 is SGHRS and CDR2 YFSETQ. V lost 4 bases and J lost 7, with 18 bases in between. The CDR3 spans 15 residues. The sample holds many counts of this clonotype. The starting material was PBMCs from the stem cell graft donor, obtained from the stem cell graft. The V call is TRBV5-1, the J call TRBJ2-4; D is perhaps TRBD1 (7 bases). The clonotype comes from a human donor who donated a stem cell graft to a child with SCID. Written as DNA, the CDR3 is TGCGCCAGCAGCCCGGAGGGACCGGGACAGAACATTCAGTACTTC. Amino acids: CASSPEGPGQNIQYF.